This T cell receptor beta chain was sequenced in a study of PD-1 blockade in classical Hodgkin lymphoma. The CDR3 extends over 15 amino acids. With V trimmed by 0 bases and J by 6 bases, 8 bases remained unmatched. Per the germline V gene, CDR1 is SGHRS and CDR2 is YFSETQ. Time point reported: cycle 4 day 1 (C4D1), after less than 7 weeks of nivolumab. Autologous stem cell transplantation was followed by relapse in every patient, and brentuximab vedotin exposure varied. From thawed PBMCs, CD4+ T cells were purified using magnetic negative selection. The data were produced by immunoSEQ multiplex PCR, yet TCRdb's version contains in-frame clones alone and is incomplete. This sample has 20,000 or so clones, with approximately 87% found just once.

This rearrangement joins TRBV5-1 to TRBJ2-7, with 8 bases lining up with TRBD2. The sequence was obtained from a human donor with classical Hodgkin lymphoma. This specimen consisted of CD4+ T cells from blood, obtained before the fourth cycle of nivolumab. The CDR3 here is CASSLEPGGPGEQYF. The CDR3 nucleotides are TGCGCCAGCAGCTTGGAACCGGGAGGGCCGGGCGAGCAGTACTTC.